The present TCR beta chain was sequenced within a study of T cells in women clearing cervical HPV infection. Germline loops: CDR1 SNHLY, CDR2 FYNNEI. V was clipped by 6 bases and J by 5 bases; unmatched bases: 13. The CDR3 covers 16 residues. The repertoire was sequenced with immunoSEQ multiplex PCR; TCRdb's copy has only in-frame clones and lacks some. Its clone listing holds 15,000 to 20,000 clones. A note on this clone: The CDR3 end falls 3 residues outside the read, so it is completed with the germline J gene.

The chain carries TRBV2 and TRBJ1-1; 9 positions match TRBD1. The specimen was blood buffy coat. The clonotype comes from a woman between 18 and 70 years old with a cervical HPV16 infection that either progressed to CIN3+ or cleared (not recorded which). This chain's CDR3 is CASSRDRDNPGTEAFF. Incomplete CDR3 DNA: TGTGCCAGCAGCCGGGACAGGGATAATCCGGGAACTGAA.